The clone carrying this T cell receptor beta chain was detected many times. Its antigen is not known. The entry originates in a study of breast tumors, draining lymph nodes, adjacent tissues. Regarding the study as a whole: Compared with basal-like, luminal-like tumors shared significantly more repertoire with nontumor tissue.

TCRdb re-derived calls from the multiplex PCR reads in MiXCR, one entry per CDR3 protein. The sample lists 150,000 to 200,000 distinct CDR3 sequences, approximately 30% seen once, with roughly 4.5% in the top ten. Samples came from axillary lymph nodes draining the breast cancer. The CDR3 has 16 amino acids. The germline CDR1 and CDR2 sequences are MGHDK and SYGVNS. V gave up 1 base and J gave up 0 bases, with 12 bases separating them. The TCR sequence derives from a female donor with breast cancer. Some clones in this sample may be carry-over from other donors' samples. Sequenced material: axillary lymph node tissue. The V gene is TRBV25-1, the J gene TRBJ1-2; weak D call: TRBD1 (6 bases). The CDR3 DNA reads as TGTGCCAGCAGTGAATGGGGGCCTCAGCCTAACTATGGCTACACCTTC. Protein product: CASSEWGPQPNYGYTF.